This TCR beta chain was documented in a study of T cell changes during pregnancy in multiple sclerosis. Trimming stripped 6 bases from V and 3 bases from J, with 11 bases between. The CDR3 length is 13 residues. Germline V gene data show CDR1 as MNHEY and CDR2 as SMNVEV (reference sequence). The table came from immunoSEQ multiplex PCR; TCRdb's copy has only in-frame clones and leaves some out. The table shows around 46,000 clones, with 85% to 90% occurring only once. Sequences were derived from CD8+ T cells from peripheral blood mononuclear cells, sampled in the second trimester of pregnancy. The gene calls are TRBV27 and TRBJ1-1; no clear D gene. The source of this sequence is a female donor with multiple sclerosis, enrolled in a pregnancy study. This CDR3 reads CASRLDWDTEAFF. As DNA, the CDR3 is TGTGCCAGCAGACTAGACTGGGACACTGAAGCTTTCTTT.